These T cell receptor beta chains were read from a single sample in a study of blood T cell repertoires in COVID-19. The assay was immunoSEQ multiplex PCR, and TCRdb's table has in-frame clones only and misses some. Altogether approximately 170,000 clones are present, around 82% being singletons, with the ten largest covering about 2%. The sequencing sample was made of peripheral blood. These TCRs come from a woman of 80 years or more with acute or convalescent COVID-19. Each CDR3 is given without its conserved first and last residue. Each record gives: CDR3 protein, V gene.

ASSSLGPGSTEAF TRBV7-2
ASSLIRGIDTEAF TRBV5-6
SAPWNTEAF TRBV20-1
ASSSGYASYEQY TRBV6-5
ASSLLRGYGYT TRBV7-9
ASSFGQGSGNTIY TRBV11-3
ASSYAGVDEAF TRBV6-2/TRBV6-3
ASSLTANYGYT TRBV12-3/TRBV12-4
ASSLAGTVGEKLF TRBV7-9
ASSQDLDGYNSPLH TRBV4-1
ATKVGQGSSPLH TRBV6-5
ASSQDYPGLAGPGANVLT TRBV4-1
ASSELRGGYGYT TRBV2
ALQPGGETQY TRBV30
ATSESIGGAYNEQF TRBV24-1
ASSEGLGREGPNTGELF TRBV9
ASSPGGSEETQY TRBV18
ASRTGPNANTGELF TRBV7-7
ASSSGQGLRDSGYT TRBV28
AVGGVLTAAAVSGNTIY TRBV24-1
ASSLVGQGIDEQF TRBV7-2
ASSHRDSVNYNSPLH TRBV23-1
ASSLGTSGSMTQY TRBV5-1
ASSLLFAGDQETQY TRBV11-2
ASSQVEGASYGYT TRBV4-2
AISVGQGAPEAF TRBV10-3
ASSIRAGDHQPQH TRBV19
ATSQGTELF TRBV24-1
AIRAGLNTEAF TRBV10-3
ASSQGTVIYGYT TRBV3-1/TRBV3-2
ASSVGSGLGNEQF TRBV9
ATGGEAVSGANVLT TRBV10-3
ASSLRGGPSDTQY TRBV7-6
ASSLGQGLNSEAF TRBV7-8
ASSLKDRGVNEKLF TRBV6-5
ASSAGFGNQPQH TRBV19
ASSIPRTGGNSPLH TRBV11-2
ASSQEQQGNEKLF TRBV4-2
ASSQGLAPGDTQY TRBV4-3
ASTSTGRGLGEQY TRBV6-6